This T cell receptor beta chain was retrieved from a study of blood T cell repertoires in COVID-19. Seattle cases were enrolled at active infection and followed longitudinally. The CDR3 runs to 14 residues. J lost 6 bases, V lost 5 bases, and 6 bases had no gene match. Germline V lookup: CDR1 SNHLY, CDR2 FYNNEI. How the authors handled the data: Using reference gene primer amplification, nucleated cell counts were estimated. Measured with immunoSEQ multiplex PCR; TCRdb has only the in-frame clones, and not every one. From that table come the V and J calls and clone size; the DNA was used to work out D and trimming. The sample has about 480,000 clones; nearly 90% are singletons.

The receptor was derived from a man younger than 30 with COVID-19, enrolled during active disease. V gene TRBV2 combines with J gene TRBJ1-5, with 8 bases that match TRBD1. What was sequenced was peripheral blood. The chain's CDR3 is CASSRDRQSQPQHF. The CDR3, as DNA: TGTGCCAGCAGTCGGGACAGGCAAAGTCAGCCCCAGCATTTT.